The rows below give T cell receptor beta chains drawn from one sample of a study of CD8+ T cells in alopecia areata. Here immunoSEQ multiplex PCR was the method, and the copy in TCRdb shows in-frame clones only, minus some. Found here are more than 130,000 clones, roughly four fifths of them singletons; the top ten hold around 25%. Specimen: CD8+ T cells sorted from blood, collected at week 4, from a patient treated with tofacitinib. All receptors come from a human donor with alopecia areata. Both conserved end residues are part of each CDR3. Fields, in order: V gene, J gene, D gene, clone size, CDR3 protein, CDR3 DNA. D genes are given only for firm matches. The size field is filled for only some rows; it gives once, few, many or a size class.

TRBV4-3	TRBJ2-5	.	.	CASSQNFRPQETQYF	TGCGCCAGCAGCCAAAACTTTAGACCGCAAGAGACCCAGTACTTC
TRBV19	TRBJ2-7	TRBD2	few	CASNRSGGEAYEQYF	TGTGCCAGTAATCGCTCGGGGGGTGAGGCCTACGAGCAGTACTTC
TRBV7-2	TRBJ1-3	TRBD1	few	CASSYRPGQGSPSGNTIYF	TGTGCCAGCAGCTACCGGCCGGGACAGGGCTCTCCCTCTGGAAACACCATATATTTT
TRBV4-3	TRBJ2-7	TRBD1	.	CASSQDRGFYEQYF	TGCGCCAGCAGCCAAGACAGGGGGTTTTACGAGCAGTACTTC
TRBV4-1	TRBJ1-3	.	.	CASSQDNIRVLSGNTIYF	TGCGCCAGCAGCCAAGATAACATTCGAGTGCTCTCTGGAAACACCATATATTTT
TRBV7-9	TRBJ2-5	TRBD2	.	CASEQTGGQETQYF	TGTGCCAGCGAGCAGACGGGGGGTCAAGAGACCCAGTACTTC
TRBV5-6	TRBJ2-7	.	once	CASSLRPGEQYF	TGTGCCAGCAGCTTGAGGCCGGGGGAGCAGTACTTC
TRBV29-1	TRBJ2-7	.	few	CSVEDTTTYEQYF	TGCAGCGTTGAAGATACTACTACCTACGAGCAGTACTTC
TRBV29-1	TRBJ2-3	.	.	CSVPTDTQYF	TGCAGCGTCCCCACAGATACGCAGTATTTT
TRBV30	TRBJ1-1	TRBD1	medium-sized	CAWMRDRGRPGAFF	TGTGCCTGGATGCGGGACAGGGGCCGTCCAGGGGCTTTCTTT
TRBV7-2	TRBJ2-3	.	.	CASSLGWGPSTDTQYF	TGTGCCAGCAGCTTAGGTTGGGGGCCGAGCACAGATACGCAGTATTTT
TRBV6-5	TRBJ1-2	TRBD1	.	CASSYSTGGYGYTF	TGTGCCAGCAGTTACTCGACAGGGGGTTATGGCTACACCTTC
TRBV6-5	TRBJ2-3	.	.	CASSYGQGTDTQYF	TGTGCCAGCAGTTATGGGCAGGGAACAGATACGCAGTATTTT
TRBV4-3	TRBJ2-7	.	.	CASSQGYSSTYEQYF	TGCGCCAGCAGCCAAGGGTATTCAAGTACCTACGAGCAGTACTTC
TRBV4-1	TRBJ2-7	.	.	CASSQDDTASYEQYF	TGCGCCAGCAGTCAAGACGACACGGCGTCCTACGAGCAGTACTTC
TRBV11-2	TRBJ2-5	.	.	CASSPVRETQYF	TGTGCCAGCAGCCCCGTTAGGGAGACCCAGTACTTC
TRBV30	TRBJ2-3	.	.	CAWSVPGPSTDTQYF	TGTGCCTGGAGTGTCCCGGGGCCTAGTACAGATACGCAGTATTTT
TRBV7-9	TRBJ1-4	TRBD1	once	CASGGFDEKLFF	TGTGCCTCAGGGGGCTTTGATGAAAAACTGTTTTTT
TRBV2	TRBJ2-5	.	.	CASSVGGSQETQYF	TGTGCCAGCAGTGTGGGCGGCTCCCAAGAGACCCAGTACTTC
TRBV6-6	TRBJ1-1	.	.	CASSFREGNTEAFF	TGTGCCAGCAGTTTCAGGGAGGGTAACACTGAAGCTTTCTTT
TRBV6-6	TRBJ2-5	.	few	CASSYSSKKETQYF	TGTGCCAGCAGTTACTCGAGCAAAAAAGAGACCCAGTACTTC
TRBV9	TRBJ2-1	TRBD1	.	CASSESGGTGGGYGSYNEQFF	TGTGCCAGCAGCGAAAGTGGAGGGACAGGGGGAGGGTATGGGTCCTACAATGAGCAGTTCTTC
TRBV10-2	TRBJ2-3	.	once	CASMRDTQYF	TGCGCCAGCATGAGAGATACGCAGTATTTT
TRBV29-1	TRBJ2-6	.	few	CSVEDSGANVLTF	TGCAGCGTTGAAGATTCTGGGGCCAACGTCCTGACTTTC
TRBV30	TRBJ2-3	.	once	CAWTTLPGADTQYF	TGTGCCTGGACCACCCTCCCGGGGGCAGATACGCAGTATTTT
TRBV7-9	TRBJ1-5	.	.	CASSPSTGSNQPQHF	TGTGCCAGCAGCCCGTCGACAGGTTCCAATCAGCCCCAGCATTTT
TRBV6-6	TRBJ2-5	.	.	CASSYLGQKQETQYF	TGTGCCAGCAGTTACCTAGGGCAGAAACAAGAGACCCAGTACTTC
TRBV11-2	TRBJ1-3	.	.	CASTTDGWGKRSGNTIYF	TGTGCCAGCACCACCGATGGGTGGGGCAAAAGAAGTGGAAACACCATATATTTT
TRBV7-8	TRBJ2-5	TRBD2	.	CASSLASGGRETQYF	TGTGCCAGCAGCTTAGCTAGCGGGGGGAGGGAGACCCAGTACTTC
TRBV6-4	TRBJ2-3	TRBD2	few	CASSDSASGGTDTQYF	TGTGCCAGCAGTGACTCGGCCAGCGGGGGCACAGATACGCAGTATTTT
TRBV7-9	TRBJ2-1	.	.	CASSLLSGAEQFF	TGTGCCAGCAGCTTACTTTCCGGGGCAGAGCAGTTCTTC
TRBV19	TRBJ2-2	.	.	CATREGAGELFF	TGTGCCACCCGGGAAGGGGCCGGGGAGCTGTTTTTT
TRBV7-9	TRBJ2-5	.	.	CASSSRIQETQYF	TGTGCCAGCAGCTCCAGAATCCAAGAGACCCAGTACTTC
TRBV30	TRBJ2-5	TRBD1	.	CAWKGQNLWEQYF	TGTGCCTGGAAGGGACAGAACCTTTGGGAGCAGTACTTC
TRBV7-9	TRBJ2-5	.	.	CASSPGTYEETQYF	TGTGCCAGCAGCCCAGGGACTTACGAAGAGACCCAGTACTTC